The T cell receptor beta chain under discussion was sequenced for a study of T cell changes during pregnancy in multiple sclerosis (dated by TCRdb to the late 2010s). Looking at the study overall: The study examined how the T cell repertoire changed over the course of pregnancy in women with multiple sclerosis.

The method behind the library was the immunoSEQ multiplex PCR assay. Sourced from immuneACCESS, this table was stored by TCRdb with only in-frame sequences that have V and J called. A share of the clones is absent; for the studies checked, an unresolved V gene accounts for under half, and the remainder has no known explanation. This sample has 75,000 to 95,000 clones in its table, and 80% to 95% of those were observed once. The top ten constitute more than 1.5% of the sample. Details on this clone: No antigen is known for it. No base quality values were provided; no much bigger clone lies one nucleotide off.

V and J are truncated by 5 bases and 7 bases respectively, leaving an intervening sequence of 17 bases. From the cysteine through the phenylalanine, the CDR3 covers 14 amino acids. Just the 42-base CDR3 DNA is kept, in frame starting at base 1. The germline V gene encodes CDR1 SGHTA and CDR2 FQGTGA. The starting material was peripheral blood, obtained in the first trimester of pregnancy. The TCR comes from a female donor in good health, enrolled as a control in a pregnancy study. The chain is assembled from TRBV7-3 and TRBJ1-1; a tentative D call is TRBD1 (6 bases match). The nucleotide sequence is TGTGCCAGCAGCCCAGGTGGGGGGGCGGGTGAAGCTTTCTTT. Its translation is CASSPGGGAGEAFF.